This is a list of T cell receptor beta chains from one sample in a study of T cells in Graves' hyperthyroidism and ophthalmopathy. TCRdb redid the calling of the multiplex PCR reads with MiXCR, one entry per CDR3 protein. This sample yields more than 300,000 distinct CDR3 sequences, of which less than 20% are seen a single time; roughly two fifths belongs to the top ten. The specimen was blood. The receptors were sampled from a young man with Graves' ophthalmopathy. Both conserved end residues are part of each CDR3. Clone size is shown for a subset of rows, as once, few, many or a class of expanded clone.

>-|TRBV4-1|TRBJ2-1
CASSQDPDRDSGRFF
>few|TRBV5-1|TRBJ1-2
CASSLGRSTGTGGAHYGYTF
>many|TRBV11-2|TRBJ2-2
CASTLGAANTGELFF
>few|TRBV13|TRBJ2-3
CASSNKLADTQYF
>many|TRBV18|TRBJ1-1
CASSRGNHKNTEAFF
>few|TRBV9|TRBJ2-1
CASSGSGTSYNEQFF
>-|TRBV10-3|TRBJ1-4
CAISESDGATNEKLFF
>many|TRBV6-1|TRBJ2-5
CASSEQWQETQYF
>-|TRBV5-1|TRBJ2-2
CASSLDPDTGELFF
>-|TRBV6-2/TRBV6-3|TRBJ2-2
CASSKPWRGAGELFF
>few|TRBV5-6|TRBJ1-1
CASSLPGATEAFF
>many|TRBV28|TRBJ2-5
CASSSSGLAGGVETQYF
>-|TRBV11-1|TRBJ2-3
CASSSTSGALDTQYF
>-|TRBV20-1|TRBJ1-1
CSASRTGRNTEAFF
>few|TRBV7-2|TRBJ2-2
CASSLEGLVAGELFF
>many|TRBV2|TRBJ2-3
CASSGQGRTDTQYF